The following is a T cell receptor beta chain sequence with its context. Only a few counts were recorded for this clone. Which antigen it targets is not known. No clone much larger than this one lies a single base away; base qualities are absent. This entry is derived from a study of blood T cell repertoires in COVID-19 (dated by TCRdb to the early 2020s). Regarding the research as a whole: The collaborator samples originated in the United States, Italy and Spain and spanned the acute and convalescent phases of COVID-19. Deeply sampled blood TCRbeta repertoires from subjects exposed to, actively infected with, or recovered from COVID-19 were included in the dataset. A freely available public database, intended as a resource for researchers studying the immune response to SARS-CoV-2, is where the repertoires were released. Nearly every sample came with metadata listing a de-identified subject ID, COVID-19 status, age in years and sex. The prospective study material was composed of cDNA or gDNA derived from T cells, B-cell-depleted T cells, or PBMCs. Samples were obtained from the ongoing ImmuneRACE study (first 160 participants) and from about 1,300 subjects provided by 6 global collaborators. HLA class I and class II types, where available, came from metadata supplied by the sample provider rather than from assay-based typing. General study outcomes and caveats: The amount of clinical and demographic metadata varied by source and participant and was provided uncurated.

In the prospective study, participants were roughly 18 to 100 years old, resided in 20 to 30 geographic areas of the United States, and were enrolled through a virtual design. In the prospective study, cohorts were assigned on the basis of participant-reported clinical history obtained from a screening survey and a study questionnaire. Recovered participants in ImmuneRACE Cohort 3 were defined by two consecutive negative NP/OP PCR tests, clearance by a healthcare professional, or resolution of symptoms. In the prospective study, mobile phlebotomists collected whole blood, serum and a nasopharyngeal or oropharyngeal swab from each participant. Over a roughly 2-month period, participants in the prospective study had the option of providing additional blood draws and questionnaires. Before DNA extraction, blood samples from the prospective study were shipped at room temperature or frozen. CDR1 and CDR2, per the germline V gene (reference sequence), are SGHNT and YYREEE. V loses 4 bases at its end and J loses 3 bases; junction bases beyond the gene matches: 3. The CDR3 sequence holds 16 residues, the cysteine and phenylalanine included. The sequence is cut down to CDR3 DNA, 48 bases in frame from base 1.

TCRbeta CDR3 regions were amplified from genomic DNA by means of the immunoSEQ Assay, a bias-controlled multiplex PCR. The paper's data handling went like this. Nucleated cell counts per sample were estimated from amplification of reference gene primers within the assay. Sequence reads were collapsed and filtered to measure the absolute abundance of every unique TCRbeta CDR3 rearrangement. For each sample, productive Simpson clonality was calculated as the square root of Simpson's diversity index over productive rearrangements. The clones in this table, taken by TCRdb from immuneACCESS, are in-frame only. Not every clone is retained; where verified, under half of the shortfall comes from an unresolved V gene, and the cause of the rest is unknown. V, J and clone size are taken as reported in that table, and D and trimming were inferred from the DNA itself. The sample includes hundreds of thousands of clones, with over 75% observed a single time. Jointly, the top ten make up 3% to 4% of the sample.

The source material was PBMCs or T cells enriched from blood (not recorded which). The receptor chain draws on TRBV5-4 and TRBJ2-1; 14 central bases correspond to TRBD2. This TCR was recovered from a woman aged 60-75 years who had recovered from COVID-19. The base sequence is TGTGCCAGCAGCCCGGGACTAGCGGGAGACTACAATGAGCAGTTCTTC. Its translation reads: CASSPGLAGDYNEQFF.